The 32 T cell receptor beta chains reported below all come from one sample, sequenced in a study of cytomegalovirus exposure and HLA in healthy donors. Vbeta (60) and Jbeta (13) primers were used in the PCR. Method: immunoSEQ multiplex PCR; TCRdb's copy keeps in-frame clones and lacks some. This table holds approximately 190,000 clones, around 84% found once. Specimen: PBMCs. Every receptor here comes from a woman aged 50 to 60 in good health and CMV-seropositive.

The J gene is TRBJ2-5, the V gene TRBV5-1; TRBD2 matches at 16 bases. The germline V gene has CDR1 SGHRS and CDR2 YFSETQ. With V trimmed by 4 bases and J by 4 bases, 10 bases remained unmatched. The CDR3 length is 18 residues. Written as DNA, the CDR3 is TGCGCCAGCAGCCGTGGGACTAGCGGGGGGGCGGCCCGAGAGACCCAGTACTTC. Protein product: CASSRGTSGGAARETQYF.

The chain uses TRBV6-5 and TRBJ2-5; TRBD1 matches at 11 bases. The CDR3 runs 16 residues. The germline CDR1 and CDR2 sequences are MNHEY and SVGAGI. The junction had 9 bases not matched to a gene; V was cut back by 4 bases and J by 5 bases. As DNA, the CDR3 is TGTGCCAGCAGTTTTGATGGACAGGGGGCTCAGGAGACCCAGTACTTC. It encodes CASSFDGQGAQETQYF.

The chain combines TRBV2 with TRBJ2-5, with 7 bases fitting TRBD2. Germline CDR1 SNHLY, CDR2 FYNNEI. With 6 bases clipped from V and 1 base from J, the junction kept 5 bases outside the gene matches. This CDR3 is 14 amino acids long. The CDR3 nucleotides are TGTGCCAGCAGGGGAGGACTAGGCCAAGAGACCCAGTACTTC. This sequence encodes CASRGGLGQETQYF.

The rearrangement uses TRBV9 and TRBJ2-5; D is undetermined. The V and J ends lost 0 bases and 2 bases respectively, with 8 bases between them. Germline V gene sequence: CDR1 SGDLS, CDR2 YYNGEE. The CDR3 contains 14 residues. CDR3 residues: CASSVGVQQETQYF. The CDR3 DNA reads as TGTGCCAGCAGCGTAGGGGTACAGCAAGAGACCCAGTACTTC. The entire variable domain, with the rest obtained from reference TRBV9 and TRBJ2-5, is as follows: DSGVTQTPKHLITATGQRVTLRCSPRSGDLSVYWYQQSLDQGLQFLIQYYNGEERAKGNILERFSAQQFPDLHSELNLSSLELGDSALYFCASSVGVQQETQYFGPGTRLLVL.

The CDR3 loop is CASSSNLGGKWANVLTF. In DNA, the CDR3 is TGTGCCAGCAGCTCCAACTTAGGGGGAAAATGGGCCAACGTCCTGACTTTC. The chain couples TRBV7-9 to TRBJ2-6; D may be TRBD1 (6 bases). Germline CDR1 SEHNR, CDR2 FQNEAQ (reference sequence). The CDR3 consists of 17 residues. V was shortened by 4 bases and J by 5 bases, with 18 bases between the two germline ends. The full variable domain, in which reference TRBV7-9 and TRBJ2-6 provide the parts outside the CDR3, is DTGVSQNPRHKITKRGQNVTFRCDPISEHNRLYWYRQTLGQGPEFLTYFQNEAQLEKSRLLSDRFSAERPKGSFSTLEIQRTEQGDSAMYLCASSSNLGGKWANVLTFGAGSRLTVL.

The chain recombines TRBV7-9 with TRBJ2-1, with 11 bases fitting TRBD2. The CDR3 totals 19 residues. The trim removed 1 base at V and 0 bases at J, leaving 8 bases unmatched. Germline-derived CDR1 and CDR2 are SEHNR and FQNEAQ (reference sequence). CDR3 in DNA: TGTGCCAGCAGCTTAGGGACCTTAGCGGGGGGGAGCTCCTACAATGAGCAGTTCTTC. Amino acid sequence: CASSLGTLAGGSSYNEQFF.

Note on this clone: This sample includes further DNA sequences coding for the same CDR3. The CDR3 nucleotides are TGCGCCAGCAGCCGGGGTTCTAATGAAAAACTGTTTTTT. Its protein product is CASSRGSNEKLFF. The chain employs TRBV5-1 and TRBJ1-4; D remains ambiguous. The length of the CDR3 is 13 residues. Per the germline V gene, CDR1 is SGHRS and CDR2 is YFSETQ. V dropped 4 bases and J dropped 3 bases, with 7 bases sitting between them.

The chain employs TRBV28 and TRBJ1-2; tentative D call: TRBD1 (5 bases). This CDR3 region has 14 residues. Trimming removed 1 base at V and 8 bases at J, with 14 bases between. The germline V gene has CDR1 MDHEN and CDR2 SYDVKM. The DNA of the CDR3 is TGTGCCAGCAGTTTATTAGACAGATTGCGAGGCTACACCTTC. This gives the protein CASSLLDRLRGYTF.

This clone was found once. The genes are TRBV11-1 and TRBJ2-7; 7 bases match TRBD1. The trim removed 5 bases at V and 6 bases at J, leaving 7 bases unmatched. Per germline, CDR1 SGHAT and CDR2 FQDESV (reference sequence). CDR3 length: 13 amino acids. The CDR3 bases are TGTGCCAGCAGCGCGGACAGGCGAACCGAGCAGTACTTC. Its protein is CASSADRRTEQYF.

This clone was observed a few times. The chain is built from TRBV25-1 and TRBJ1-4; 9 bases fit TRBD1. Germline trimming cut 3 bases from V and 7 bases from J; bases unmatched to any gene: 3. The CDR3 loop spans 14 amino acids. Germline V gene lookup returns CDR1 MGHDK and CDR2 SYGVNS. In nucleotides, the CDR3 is TGTGCCAGCAGTGACCGGGACAGGGTTGAAAAACTGTTTTTT. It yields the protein CASSDRDRVEKLFF.

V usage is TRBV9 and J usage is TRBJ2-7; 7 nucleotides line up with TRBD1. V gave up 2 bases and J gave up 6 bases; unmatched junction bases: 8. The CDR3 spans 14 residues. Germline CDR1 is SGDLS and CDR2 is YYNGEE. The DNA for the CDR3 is TGTGCCAGCAGCGTGGGTCAGGGGGTAGGCGAGCAGTACTTC. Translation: CASSVGQGVGEQYF.

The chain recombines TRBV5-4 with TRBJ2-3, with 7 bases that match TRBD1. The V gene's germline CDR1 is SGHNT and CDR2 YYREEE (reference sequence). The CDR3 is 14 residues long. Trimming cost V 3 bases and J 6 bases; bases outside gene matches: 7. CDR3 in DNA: TGTGCCAGCAGCTCTCGGGACAGCTGGGATACGCAGTATTTT. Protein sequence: CASSSRDSWDTQYF. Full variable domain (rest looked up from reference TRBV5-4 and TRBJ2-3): ETGVTQSPTHLIKTRGQQVTLRCSSQSGHNTVSWYQQALGQGPQFIFQYYREEENGRGNFPPRFSGLQFPNYSSELNVNALELDDSALYLCASSSRDSWDTQYFGPGTRLTVL.

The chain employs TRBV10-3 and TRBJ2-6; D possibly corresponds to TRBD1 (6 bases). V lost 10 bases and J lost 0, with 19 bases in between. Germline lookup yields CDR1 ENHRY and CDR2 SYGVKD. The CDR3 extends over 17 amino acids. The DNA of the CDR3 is TGTGCCAGCAGCCCCCGACAGGCTCCCTCTGGGGCCAACGTCCTGACTTTC. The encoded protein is CASSPRQAPSGANVLTF.

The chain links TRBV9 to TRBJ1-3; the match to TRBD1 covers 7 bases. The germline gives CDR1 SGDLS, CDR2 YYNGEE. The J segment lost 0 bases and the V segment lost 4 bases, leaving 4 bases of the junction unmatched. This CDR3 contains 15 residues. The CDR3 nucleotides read TGTGCCAGCAGCTTACAGGGGACCTCTGGAAACACCATATATTTT. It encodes CASSLQGTSGNTIYF.

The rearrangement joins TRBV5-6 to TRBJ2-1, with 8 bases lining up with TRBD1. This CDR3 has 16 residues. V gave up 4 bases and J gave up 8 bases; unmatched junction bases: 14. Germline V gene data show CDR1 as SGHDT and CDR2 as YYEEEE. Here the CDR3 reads CASSVLATGVNDEQFF. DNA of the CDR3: TGTGCCAGCAGCGTCTTAGCGACAGGGGTCAACGATGAGCAGTTCTTC.

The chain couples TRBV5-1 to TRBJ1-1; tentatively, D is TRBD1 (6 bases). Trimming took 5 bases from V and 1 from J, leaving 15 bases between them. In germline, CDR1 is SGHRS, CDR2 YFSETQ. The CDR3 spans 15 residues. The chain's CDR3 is CASSPTGIGNTEAFF. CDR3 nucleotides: TGCGCCAGCAGTCCCACAGGGATCGGGAACACTGAAGCTTTCTTT.

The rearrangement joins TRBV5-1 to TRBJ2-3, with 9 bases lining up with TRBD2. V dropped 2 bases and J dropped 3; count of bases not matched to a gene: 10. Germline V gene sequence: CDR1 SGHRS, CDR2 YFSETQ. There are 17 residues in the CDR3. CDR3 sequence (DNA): TGCGCCAGCAGCTTAGTGCGGGGGGGCCAATGGACAGATACGCAGTATTTT. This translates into CASSLVRGGQWTDTQYF.

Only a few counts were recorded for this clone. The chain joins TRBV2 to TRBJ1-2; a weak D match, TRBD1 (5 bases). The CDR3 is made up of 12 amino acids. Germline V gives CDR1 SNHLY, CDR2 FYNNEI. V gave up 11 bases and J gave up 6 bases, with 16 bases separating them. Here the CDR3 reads CASSGAGHGYTF. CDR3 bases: TGTGCCTCCTCTGGGGCAGGGCATGGCTACACCTTC. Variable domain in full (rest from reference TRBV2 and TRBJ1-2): EPEVTQTPSHQVTQMGQEVILRCVPISNHLYFYWYRQILGQKVEFLVSFYNNEISEKSEIFDDQFSVERPDGSNFTLKIRSTKLEDSAMYFCASSGAGHGYTFGSGTRLTVV.

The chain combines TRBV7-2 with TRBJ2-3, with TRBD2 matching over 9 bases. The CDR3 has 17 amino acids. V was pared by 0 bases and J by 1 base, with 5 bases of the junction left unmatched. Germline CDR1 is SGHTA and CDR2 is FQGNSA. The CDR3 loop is CASSLASSGGGTDTQYF. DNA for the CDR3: TGTGCCAGCAGCTTAGCCAGTAGCGGGGGAGGCACAGATACGCAGTATTTT.

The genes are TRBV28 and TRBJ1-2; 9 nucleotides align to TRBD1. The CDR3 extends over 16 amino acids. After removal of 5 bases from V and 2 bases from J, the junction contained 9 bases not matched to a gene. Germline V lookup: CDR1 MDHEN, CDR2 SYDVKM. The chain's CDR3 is CASSPSSGTGNYGYTF. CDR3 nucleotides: TGTGCCAGCAGTCCGTCCTCCGGGACAGGGAACTATGGCTACACCTTC.

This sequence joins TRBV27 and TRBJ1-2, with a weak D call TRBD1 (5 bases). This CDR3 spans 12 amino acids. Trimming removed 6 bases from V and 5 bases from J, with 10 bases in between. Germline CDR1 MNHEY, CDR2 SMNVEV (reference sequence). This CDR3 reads CASSRQGYGYTF. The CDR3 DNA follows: TGTGCCAGCAGCCGTCAGGGATATGGCTACACCTTC.

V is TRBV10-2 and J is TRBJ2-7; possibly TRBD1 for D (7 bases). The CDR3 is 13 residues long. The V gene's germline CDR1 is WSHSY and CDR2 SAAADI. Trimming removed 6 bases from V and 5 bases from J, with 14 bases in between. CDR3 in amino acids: CASRPRGVNEQYF. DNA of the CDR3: TGCGCCAGCAGGCCCAGGGGGGTGAACGAGCAGTACTTC.

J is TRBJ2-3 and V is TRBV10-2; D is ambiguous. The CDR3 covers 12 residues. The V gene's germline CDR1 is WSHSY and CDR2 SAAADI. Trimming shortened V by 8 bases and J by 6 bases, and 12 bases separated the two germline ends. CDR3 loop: CASGKLRDTQYF. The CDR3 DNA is TGCGCCAGCGGAAAGTTGAGGGATACGCAGTATTTT.

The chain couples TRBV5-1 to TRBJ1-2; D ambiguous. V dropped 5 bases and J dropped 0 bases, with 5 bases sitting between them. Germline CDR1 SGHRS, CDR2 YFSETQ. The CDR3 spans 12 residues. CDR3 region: CASSAANYGYTF. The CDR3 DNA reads TGCGCCAGCAGTGCGGCTAACTATGGCTACACCTTC.

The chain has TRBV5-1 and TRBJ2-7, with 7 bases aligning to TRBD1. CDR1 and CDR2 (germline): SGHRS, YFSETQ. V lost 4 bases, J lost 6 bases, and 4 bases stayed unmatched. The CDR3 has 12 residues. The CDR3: CASSEQGFEQYF. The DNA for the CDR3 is TGCGCCAGCAGCGAACAGGGGTTCGAGCAGTACTTC. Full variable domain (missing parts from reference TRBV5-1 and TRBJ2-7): KAGVTQTPRYLIKTRGQQVTLSCSPISGHRSVSWYQQTPGQGLQFLFEYFSETQRNKGNFPGRFSGRQFSNSRSEMNVSTLELGDSALYLCASSEQGFEQYFGPGTRLTVT.

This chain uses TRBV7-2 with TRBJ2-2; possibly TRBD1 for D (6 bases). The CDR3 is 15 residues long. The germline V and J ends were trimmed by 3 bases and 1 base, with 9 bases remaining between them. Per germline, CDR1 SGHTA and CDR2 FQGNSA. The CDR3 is CASSFGQRNTGELFF. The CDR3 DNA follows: TGTGCCAGCAGCTTTGGACAGAGGAACACCGGGGAGCTGTTTTTT.

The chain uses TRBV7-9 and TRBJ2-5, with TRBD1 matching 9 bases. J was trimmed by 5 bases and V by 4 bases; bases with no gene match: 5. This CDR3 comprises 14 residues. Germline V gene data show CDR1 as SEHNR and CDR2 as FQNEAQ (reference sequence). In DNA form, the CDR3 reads TGTGCCAGCAGCTCTTGGACAGGGGAGGAGACCCAGTACTTC. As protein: CASSSWTGEETQYF.

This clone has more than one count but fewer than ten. The CDR3: CASSLQGRKPYGYTF. CDR3 nucleotide sequence: TGTGCCAGCAGTTTGCAGGGGCGTAAACCGTATGGCTACACCTTC. This chain connects TRBV28 to TRBJ1-2; maybe TRBD1 (6 bases). This CDR3 is 15 amino acids long. V lost 3 bases, J lost 5 bases, and 16 bases lay in between. Germline V gene sequence: CDR1 MDHEN, CDR2 SYDVKM.

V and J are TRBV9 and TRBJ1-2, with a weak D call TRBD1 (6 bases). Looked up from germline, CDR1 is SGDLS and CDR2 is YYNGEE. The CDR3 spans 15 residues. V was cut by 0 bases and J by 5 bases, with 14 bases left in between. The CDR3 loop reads CASSVGAGVEYGYTF. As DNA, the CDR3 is TGTGCCAGCAGCGTAGGGGCAGGGGTAGAATATGGCTACACCTTC.

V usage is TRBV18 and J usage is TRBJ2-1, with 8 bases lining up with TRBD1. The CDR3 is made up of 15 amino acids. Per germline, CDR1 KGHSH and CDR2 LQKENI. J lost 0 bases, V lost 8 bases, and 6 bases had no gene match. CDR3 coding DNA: TGTGCCAGCACAGGGGGACAGAGCTCCTACAATGAGCAGTTCTTC. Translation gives CASTGGQSSYNEQFF.

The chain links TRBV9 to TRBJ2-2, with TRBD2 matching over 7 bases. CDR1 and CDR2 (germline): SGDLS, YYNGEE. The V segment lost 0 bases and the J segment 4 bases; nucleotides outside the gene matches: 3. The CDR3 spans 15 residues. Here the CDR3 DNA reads TGTGCCAGCAGCGTAGCGGGGGGAATCACCGGGGAGCTGTTTTTT. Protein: CASSVAGGITGELFF.

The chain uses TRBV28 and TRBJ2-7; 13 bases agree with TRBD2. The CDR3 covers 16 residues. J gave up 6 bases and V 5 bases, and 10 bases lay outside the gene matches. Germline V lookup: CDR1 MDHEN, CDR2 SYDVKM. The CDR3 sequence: CASSAPRLAGGFEQYF. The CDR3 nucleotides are TGTGCCAGCAGTGCCCCACGACTAGCGGGGGGCTTCGAGCAGTACTTC.